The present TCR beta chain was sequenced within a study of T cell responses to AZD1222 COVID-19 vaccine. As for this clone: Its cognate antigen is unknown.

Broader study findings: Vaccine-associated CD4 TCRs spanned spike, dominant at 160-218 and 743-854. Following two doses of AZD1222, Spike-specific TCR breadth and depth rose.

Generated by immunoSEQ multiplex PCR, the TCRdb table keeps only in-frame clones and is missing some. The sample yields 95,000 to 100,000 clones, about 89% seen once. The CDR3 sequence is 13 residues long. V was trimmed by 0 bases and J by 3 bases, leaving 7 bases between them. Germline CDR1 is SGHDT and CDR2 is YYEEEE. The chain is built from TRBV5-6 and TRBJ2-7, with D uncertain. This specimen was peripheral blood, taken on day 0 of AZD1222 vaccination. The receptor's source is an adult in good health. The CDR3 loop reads CASSLGRIYEQYF. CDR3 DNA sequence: TGTGCCAGCAGCTTGGGGAGAATCTACGAGCAGTACTTC.